Sequencing of this TCR beta chain was carried out in a study of T-cell memory formation after mild COVID-19. Trimming left V 8 bases short and J 1 base short, with 9 bases between. This CDR3 is built from 14 residues. Germline CDR1 and CDR2: MNHEY and SVGAGI. Overall study results and limits: Whereas later expanders leaned CD4+, clones contracting day 15 to 85 showed a balanced CD4/CD8 makeup.

TCRdb ran MiXCR on the 5' RACE reads and lists one entry per CDR3 protein. In the table there are 350,000 to 400,000 distinct CDR3 sequences, around 14% of which are singletons. This clonotype has more than one count but fewer than ten. Its antigen is as yet unknown. Input material: PBMCs or a T cell subset sorted from them (not recorded which). The V and J genes are TRBV6-5 and TRBJ2-6; D gene unclear. The TCR comes from a man in his late teens or twenties who had mild COVID-19 (a few samples of this study predate the infection). Cell type and time point are not known. Here the CDR3 reads CASSRRSGANVLTF. The CDR3 DNA reads TGTGCCAGCTCTCGGAGATCTGGGGCCAACGTCCTGACTTTC.